A single sample is the source of the 21 T cell receptor beta chains below, sequenced in a study of blood T cells in healthy people across ages. Alongside a J-beta primer mix, a sample-barcoded 5' primer served in a second PCR lasting about 7 to 12 cycles. TCRdb analysed the 5' RACE reads with MiXCR anew, one entry per CDR3 protein. Of 730,000 or so distinct CDR3 sequences in the sample, around two fifths were seen once. Source material: blood. These receptors were taken from a man older than 75 in good health.

The rearrangement links TRBV7-2 to TRBJ2-3; no definite D call. The CDR3 is made up of 15 amino acids. The germline V gene encodes CDR1 SGHTA and CDR2 FQGNSA. With 2 bases removed from V and 2 bases from J, the gap between germline ends came to 11 bases. The CDR3 is CASSLRHGYTDTQYF. The CDR3, as DNA: TGTGCCAGCAGCTTACGACATGGTTACACAGATACGCAGTATTTT.

In its sample, this clonotype was seen a few times. V and J are TRBV12-3 or TRBV12-4 and TRBJ2-7, with TRBD2 matching 8 bases. The CDR3 has 14 residues. V dropped 5 bases and J dropped 1; count of bases not matched to a gene: 4. CDR3 loop: CASSTLAGSYEQYF. The CDR3 region has the DNA TGTGCCAGCAGTACCCTAGCGGGTTCCTACGAGCAGTACTTC.

V is TRBV20-1 and J is TRBJ2-3; 8 bases align to TRBD1. The ends lost 4 bases at V and 3 bases at J; junction bases unmatched: 9. The germline CDR1 and CDR2 sequences are DFQATT and SNEGSKA (reference sequence). The CDR3 extends over 15 amino acids. Written as DNA, the CDR3 is TGCAGTGCTACGCCAGGGGGCAGGTTGACAGATACGCAGTATTTT. This sequence encodes CSATPGGRLTDTQYF.

This chain links TRBV10-3 with TRBJ2-5; 7 bases are a match to TRBD1. The J call may be wrong; the DNA end is better matched by TRBJ2-7. The CDR3 contains 13 residues. The germline gives CDR1 ENHRY, CDR2 SYGVKD. CDR3 loop: CAISGDSSYEQYF. CDR3 DNA: TGTGCCATCAGTGGGGACAGCTCCTACGAGCAGTACTTC.

This clonotype was counted ten times or more. Here the CDR3 reads CASRAPARFYGYTF. The CDR3 DNA reads TGTGCCAGCAGGGCCCCGGCCAGGTTCTATGGCTACACCTTC. The gene calls are TRBV2 and TRBJ1-2; the D is unclear. This CDR3 has 14 amino acids. Deletions cut 6 bases from V and 4 bases from J, with 15 bases between. Per the germline V gene, CDR1 is SNHLY and CDR2 is FYNNEI.

This clonotype has a handful of counts. V is TRBV7-2 and J is TRBJ2-7, with unresolved D. The length of the CDR3 is 14 residues. Germline CDR1 is SGHTA and CDR2 is FQGNSA. V was cut by 1 base and J by 2 bases, with 9 bases left in between. CDR3 nucleotide sequence: TGTGCCAGCAGCTTAGTAGACGGAGCCTACGAGCAGTACTTC. This translates into CASSLVDGAYEQYF.

The chain links TRBV20-1 to TRBJ2-1, with 7 bases lining up with TRBD2. The CDR3 is made up of 16 amino acids. J gave up 0 bases and V 4 bases, and 9 bases lay outside the gene matches. Germline lookup yields CDR1 DFQATT and CDR2 SNEGSKA (reference sequence). The CDR3, as DNA: TGCAGTGCTACCCCTAAGCGCGGGGGCTCCTACAATGAGCAGTTCTTC. Amino acid sequence: CSATPKRGGSYNEQFF.

This clonotype has only a few counts. J is TRBJ2-1 and V is TRBV20-1; 7 bases are shared with TRBD1. The ends lost 6 bases at V and 6 bases at J; junction bases unmatched: 11. This CDR3 region has 14 residues. Germline lookup yields CDR1 DFQATT and CDR2 SNEGSKA (reference sequence). The CDR3 here is CSAPRPAGGNEQFF. CDR3 coding DNA: TGCAGTGCCCCCAGACCGGCAGGGGGCAATGAGCAGTTCTTC.

The chain joins TRBV6-5 to TRBJ2-7; 8 nucleotides match TRBD2. With 5 bases clipped from V and 4 bases from J, the junction kept 7 bases outside the gene matches. CDR1 and CDR2 from the germline V gene are MNHEY and SVGAGI. The CDR3 totals 14 residues. In nucleotides, the CDR3 is TGTGCCAGCAGTCGGCAGCGGGAGTATTACGAGCAGTACTTC. It encodes CASSRQREYYEQYF.

V and J are TRBV7-8 and TRBJ2-3, with 10 bases identical to TRBD1. Trimming removed 5 bases from V and 7 bases from J; junction bases left unmatched: 6. Germline V gives CDR1 SGHVS, CDR2 FQNEAQ. This CDR3 has 14 amino acids. CDR3 nucleotides: TGTGCCAGCAGCGAGGGACAGGGGATGAATACGCAGTATTTT. As protein: CASSEGQGMNTQYF.

This sequence joins TRBV20-1 and TRBJ2-3; 10 bases fit TRBD2. The V gene's germline CDR1 is DFQATT and CDR2 SNEGSKA (reference sequence). Germline trimming cut 6 bases from V and 1 base from J; bases unmatched to any gene: 4. The CDR3 loop spans 14 amino acids. CDR3 loop: CSATTSGRTDTQYF. CDR3 nucleotides: TGCAGTGCAACGACTAGCGGGCGCACAGATACGCAGTATTTT.

This clonotype was counted between two and nine times. The chain uses TRBV6-5 and TRBJ2-3; D not certain. Deletions cut 4 bases from V and 3 bases from J, with 8 bases between. The CDR3 has 13 residues. Germline V gene sequence: CDR1 MNHEY, CDR2 SVGAGI. This chain's CDR3 is CASSSTRTDTQYF. CDR3 DNA sequence: TGTGCCAGCAGTTCCACCCGGACAGATACGCAGTATTTT.

The rearrangement links TRBV20-1 to TRBJ1-2, with 7 nucleotides matching TRBD1. The CDR3 runs 15 residues. With 3 bases clipped from V and 0 bases from J, the junction kept 7 bases outside the gene matches. Per the germline V gene, CDR1 is DFQATT and CDR2 is SNEGSKA (reference sequence). The CDR3 DNA reads as TGCAGTGCTAGGGTCCGGGACAGTTCTAACTATGGCTACACCTTC. This sequence encodes CSARVRDSSNYGYTF.

The chain combines TRBV6-1 with TRBJ2-5, with TRBD2 matching 9 bases. The J segment lost 11 bases and the V segment lost 5 bases, leaving 15 bases of the junction unmatched. Germline lookup yields CDR1 MNHNS and CDR2 SASEGT. CDR3 length: 15 amino acids. The CDR3, as DNA: TGTGCCAGCAGTCCCATAGCGGGAGTCGGAAATGAGCAGTACTTC. This encodes CASSPIAGVGNEQYF.

V is TRBV2 and J is TRBJ2-1; 8 nucleotides align to TRBD1. Germline V gene lookup returns CDR1 SNHLY and CDR2 FYNNEI. The CDR3 contains 13 residues. Unmatched junction bases numbered 6, after V lost 6 bases and J lost 8 bases. The CDR3 DNA reads TGTGCCAGCAGGGCCCAGGGGGCTGATGAGCAGTTCTTC. The encoded protein is CASRAQGADEQFF.

This clonotype was seen more than once but under ten times. This chain joins TRBV5-1 and TRBJ2-5; 8 bases agree with TRBD2. The J call may not be correct, given that the DNA end is closer to TRBJ2-7. This CDR3 contains 15 residues. Germline values: CDR1 SGHRS, CDR2 YFSETQ. CDR3 loop: CASSLATGRAYEQYF. The CDR3 DNA follows: TGCGCCAGCAGCTTGGCCACCGGGAGGGCCTACGAGCAGTACTTC.

This chain connects TRBV12-3 or TRBV12-4 to TRBJ1-1; D remains unclear. The CDR3 length is 14 residues. The V end was cut by 5 bases, the J end by 2 bases, with 12 bases between. The chain's CDR3 is CASSPPAPNTEAFF. Written as DNA, the CDR3 is TGTGCCAGCAGTCCCCCGGCCCCTAACACTGAAGCTTTCTTT.

The V and J genes are TRBV5-1 and TRBJ1-6; D unclear. Germline V lookup: CDR1 SGHRS, CDR2 YFSETQ. V lost 5 bases and J lost 0, with 6 bases in between. The CDR3 runs 14 residues. CDR3 bases: TGCGCCAGCAGATACCTCTCCTATAATTCACCCCTCCACTTT. Protein: CASRYLSYNSPLHF.

This clonotype turned up a few times. CDR3 region: CASTRGSRSYEQYF. The DNA of the CDR3 is TGTGCCAGCACTAGAGGGAGCCGCTCCTACGAGCAGTACTTC. The chain combines TRBV12-3 or TRBV12-4 with TRBJ2-7; perhaps TRBD2 as D (5 bases). V lost 7 bases, J lost 0 bases, and 13 bases lay in between. The CDR3 spans 14 residues.

The V and J genes are TRBV15 and TRBJ2-5; 7 nucleotides agree with TRBD1. Germline CDR1 reads LNHNV; CDR2 reads YYDKDF (reference sequence). J lost 0 bases, V lost 5 bases, and 3 bases had no gene match. This CDR3 contains 14 residues. The CDR3 loop reads CATSRGQDQETQYF. The CDR3 DNA is TGTGCCACCAGCCGTGGACAGGACCAAGAGACCCAGTACTTC.

J is TRBJ1-6 and V is TRBV28; D is ambiguous. The CDR3 runs to 15 residues. V shed 3 bases and J shed 8 bases, with 14 bases lying between them. Per germline, CDR1 MDHEN and CDR2 SYDVKM. The CDR3 is CASSFQLGWDSPLHF. CDR3 sequence (DNA): TGTGCCAGCAGTTTCCAATTGGGGTGGGATTCACCCCTCCACTTT.